The 12 T cell receptor beta chains given below trace back to one sample, sequenced in a study of response to subunit inactivated influenza vaccine. TCRdb ran MiXCR on the RT-PCR reads and lists one entry per CDR3 protein. The table includes approximately 700,000 distinct CDR3 sequences, about 14% detected once. The sequences come from PBMCs from blood, collected about 14 days before vaccination. These receptors originate from a man in his forties or fifties who received an inactivated influenza vaccine.

The V gene is TRBV5-1, the J gene TRBJ1-1; D may be TRBD1 (6 bases). V lost 0 bases, J lost 4 bases, and 13 bases lay in between. The CDR3 runs 15 residues. Per the germline V gene, CDR1 is SGHRS and CDR2 is YFSETQ. In DNA form, the CDR3 reads TGCGCCAGCAGCTTGGACCCGGGGGCTAGCACTGAAGCTTTCTTT. Protein: CASSLDPGASTEAFF.

This clonotype was seen a handful of times. V gene TRBV7-9 combines with J gene TRBJ1-2; D remains ambiguous. CDR1 is SEHNR and CDR2 is FQNEAQ in the germline V gene (reference sequence). The CDR3 loop spans 15 amino acids. Trimming removed 1 base from V and 4 bases from J, with 13 bases in between. The CDR3 spells CASSLVGDFSYGYTF. CDR3 sequence (DNA): TGTGCCAGCAGCTTAGTCGGGGATTTTAGCTATGGCTACACCTTC.

This chain uses TRBV11-1 with TRBJ2-6; D is undetermined. This CDR3 comprises 21 residues. In germline, CDR1 is SGHAT, CDR2 FQDESV (reference sequence). V was trimmed by 1 base and J by 0 bases, leaving 22 bases between them. As DNA, the CDR3 is TGTGCCAGCAGCTTAGTTAGGGCCCTCGGTGCGGCAATCTCTGGGGCCAACGTCCTGACTTTC. Its protein product is CASSLVRALGAAISGANVLTF.

J is TRBJ2-5 and V is TRBV20-1; 11 positions agree with TRBD2. The V gene's germline CDR1 is DFQATT and CDR2 SNEGSKA (reference sequence). This CDR3 is 14 amino acids long. Trimming took 0 bases from V and 5 from J; bases not matched to a gene: 2. Written as DNA, the CDR3 is TGCAGTGCTAGAGATAGCGGGAGGGGTGAGACCCAGTACTTC. Translated: CSARDSGRGETQYF.

This chain links TRBV20-1 with TRBJ2-1; the match to TRBD2 covers 11 bases. Germline V gene lookup returns CDR1 DFQATT and CDR2 SNEGSKA (reference sequence). This CDR3 has 14 amino acids. Unmatched junction bases numbered 5, after V lost 1 base and J lost 9 bases. CDR3 loop: CSARGTSGPLEQFF. The CDR3 region has the DNA TGCAGTGCTAGAGGGACTAGCGGGCCGCTTGAGCAGTTCTTC.

This clonotype was counted between two and nine times. The chain combines TRBV29-1 with TRBJ1-2; possible D gene TRBD1, 5 bases. Per germline, CDR1 SQVTM and CDR2 ANQGSEA. The CDR3 contains 10 residues. Deletions cut 5 bases from V and 7 bases from J, with 8 bases between. The CDR3 DNA reads TGCAGCGTTTCACAGGCTGGCTACACCTTC. Its protein product is CSVSQAGYTF.

V usage is TRBV12-3 or TRBV12-4 and J usage is TRBJ1-2; D ambiguous. V lost 2 bases and J lost 4, with 14 bases in between. CDR3 size: 15 residues. CDR3 region: CASSLSGLRVYGYTF. The CDR3 nucleotides are TGTGCCAGCAGTTTATCCGGGCTCAGAGTCTATGGCTACACCTTC.

This clonotype appeared a few times. The chain recombines TRBV12-3 or TRBV12-4 with TRBJ2-1; 7 bases line up with TRBD1. The V and J ends lost 6 bases and 5 bases, in that order; junction bases with no gene match: 10. The CDR3 has 15 amino acids. The CDR3 DNA sequence: TGTGCCAGCAGAGACCCGGGACAGCCGGACAATGAGCAGTTCTTC. Translated, it gives CASRDPGQPDNEQFF.

The V and J genes are TRBV7-2 and TRBJ2-5; D not certain. The germline V gene encodes CDR1 SGHTA and CDR2 FQGNSA. The CDR3 extends over 14 amino acids. V lost 5 bases and J 5 bases, leaving 15 bases between the germline ends. The CDR3 is CASSPTGRRETQYF. In nucleotides, the CDR3 is TGTGCCAGCAGCCCCACGGGTCGGCGTGAGACCCAGTACTTC.

This clonotype has at least ten counts. The chain recombines TRBV4-1 with TRBJ1-1, with a possible D match to TRBD1 (5 bases). V was trimmed by 2 bases and J by 0 bases, leaving 16 bases between them. This CDR3 has 17 residues. The germline gives CDR1 MGHRA, CDR2 YSYEKL. CDR3 sequence: CASSQWLDTLLNTEAFF. The DNA for the CDR3 is TGCGCCAGCAGCCAATGGTTGGACACCCTTTTGAACACTGAAGCTTTCTTT.

The V call is TRBV5-1, the J call TRBJ2-1; the match to TRBD2 covers 8 bases. Germline CDR1 is SGHRS and CDR2 is YFSETQ. The ends lost 4 bases at V and 8 bases at J; junction bases unmatched: 8. The CDR3 has 14 amino acids. The CDR3: CASSTGLAPHEQFF. The CDR3 DNA reads TGCGCCAGCAGCACTGGACTAGCTCCCCATGAGCAGTTCTTC.

V gene TRBV6-5 combines with J gene TRBJ2-3; no clear D. Deletions cut 0 bases from V and 2 bases from J, with 6 bases between. Germline V gene lookup returns CDR1 MNHEY and CDR2 SVGAGI. This CDR3 has 14 amino acids. CDR3 residues: CASSYSRPTDTQYF. CDR3 nucleotide sequence: TGTGCCAGCAGTTACTCGAGGCCCACAGATACGCAGTATTTT.